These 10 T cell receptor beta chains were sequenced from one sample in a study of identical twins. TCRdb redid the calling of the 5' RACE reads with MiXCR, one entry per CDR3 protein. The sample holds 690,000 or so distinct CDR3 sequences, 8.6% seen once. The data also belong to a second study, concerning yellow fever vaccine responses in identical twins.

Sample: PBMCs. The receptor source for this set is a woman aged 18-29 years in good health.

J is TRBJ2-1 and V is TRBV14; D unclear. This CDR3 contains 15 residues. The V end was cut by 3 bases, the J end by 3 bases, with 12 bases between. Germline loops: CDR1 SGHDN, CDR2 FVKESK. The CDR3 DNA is TGTGCCAGCAGCCACGGTAGCACGAACTACAATGAGCAGTTCTTC. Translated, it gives CASSHGSTNYNEQFF. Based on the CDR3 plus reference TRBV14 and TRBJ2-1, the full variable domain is EAGVTQFPSHSVIEKGQTVTLRCDPISGHDNLYWYRRVMGKEIKFLLHFVKESKQDESGMPNNRFLAERTGGTYSTLKVQPAELEDSGVYFCASSHGSTNYNEQFFGPGTRLTVL.

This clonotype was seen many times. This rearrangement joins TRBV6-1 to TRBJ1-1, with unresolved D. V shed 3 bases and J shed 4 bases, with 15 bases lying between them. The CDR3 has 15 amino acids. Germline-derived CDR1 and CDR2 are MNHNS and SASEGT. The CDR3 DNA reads TGTGCCAGCAGTGATCCACCTCCGGGCCGCACTGAAGCTTTCTTT. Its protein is CASSDPPPGRTEAFF.

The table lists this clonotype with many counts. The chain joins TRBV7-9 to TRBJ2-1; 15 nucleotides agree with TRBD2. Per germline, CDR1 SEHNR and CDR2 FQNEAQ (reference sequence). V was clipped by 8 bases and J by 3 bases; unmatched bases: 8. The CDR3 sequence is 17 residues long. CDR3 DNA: TGTGCCAGCTCGGGACTAGCGGGGGGCTCCTTCTACAATGAGCAGTTCTTC. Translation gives CASSGLAGGSFYNEQFF. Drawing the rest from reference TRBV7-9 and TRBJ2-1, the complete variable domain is DTGVSQNPRHKITKRGQNVTFRCDPISEHNRLYWYRQTLGQGPEFLTYFQNEAQLEKSRLLSDRFSAERPKGSFSTLEIQRTEQGDSAMYLCASSGLAGGSFYNEQFFGPGTRLTVL.

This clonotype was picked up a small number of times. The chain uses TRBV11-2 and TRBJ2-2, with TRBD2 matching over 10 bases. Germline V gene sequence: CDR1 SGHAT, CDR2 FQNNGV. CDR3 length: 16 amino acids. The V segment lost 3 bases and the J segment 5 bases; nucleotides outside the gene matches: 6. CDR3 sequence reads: CASSFTPGLATGELFF. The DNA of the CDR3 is TGTGCCAGCAGCTTTACTCCGGGACTAGCGACCGGGGAGCTGTTTTTT.

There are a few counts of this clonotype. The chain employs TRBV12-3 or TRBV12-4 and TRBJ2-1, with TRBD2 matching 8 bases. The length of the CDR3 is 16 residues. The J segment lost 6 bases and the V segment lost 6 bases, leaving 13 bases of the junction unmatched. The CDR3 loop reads CASRSRREGGRNEQFF. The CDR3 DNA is TGTGCCAGCAGATCTAGACGGGAGGGGGGACGCAATGAGCAGTTCTTC.

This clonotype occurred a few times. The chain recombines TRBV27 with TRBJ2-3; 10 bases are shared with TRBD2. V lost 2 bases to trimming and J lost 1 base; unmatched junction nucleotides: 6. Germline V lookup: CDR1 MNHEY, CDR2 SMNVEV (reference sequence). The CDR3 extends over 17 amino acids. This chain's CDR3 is CASSLHLTSGRTDTQYF. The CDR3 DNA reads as TGTGCCAGCAGTTTACATCTGACTAGCGGGCGCACAGATACGCAGTATTTT.

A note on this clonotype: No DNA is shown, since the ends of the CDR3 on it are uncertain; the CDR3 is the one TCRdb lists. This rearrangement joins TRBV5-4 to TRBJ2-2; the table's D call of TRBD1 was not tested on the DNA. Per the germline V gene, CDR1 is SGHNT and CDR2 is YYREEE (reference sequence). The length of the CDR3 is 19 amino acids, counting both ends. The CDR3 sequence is CASRAKGTGDRRTPGSCFF.

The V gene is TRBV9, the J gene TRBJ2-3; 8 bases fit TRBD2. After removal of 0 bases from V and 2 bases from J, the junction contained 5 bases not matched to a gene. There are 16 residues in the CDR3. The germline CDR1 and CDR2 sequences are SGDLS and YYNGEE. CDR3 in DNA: TGTGCCAGCAGCGTAGGTACGGGAGGGCCCACAGATACGCAGTATTTT. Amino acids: CASSVGTGGPTDTQYF.

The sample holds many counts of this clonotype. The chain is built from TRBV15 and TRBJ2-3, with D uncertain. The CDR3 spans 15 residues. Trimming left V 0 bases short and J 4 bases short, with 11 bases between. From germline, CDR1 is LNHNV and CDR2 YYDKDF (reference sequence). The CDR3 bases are TGTGCCACCAGCAGAGATCAAGGGAAGGCAGATACGCAGTATTTT. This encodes CATSRDQGKADTQYF.

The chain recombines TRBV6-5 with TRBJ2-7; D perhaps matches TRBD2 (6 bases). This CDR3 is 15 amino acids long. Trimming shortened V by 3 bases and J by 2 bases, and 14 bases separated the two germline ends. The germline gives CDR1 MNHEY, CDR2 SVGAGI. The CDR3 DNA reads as TGTGCCAGCAGTTATTTCGGCGGGGCGACCTACGAGCAGTACTTC. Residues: CASSYFGGATYEQYF.